This entry concerns a single T cell receptor beta chain. This clonotype was picked up a small number of times. It lacks a known antigen. Base qualities are not at hand, and no much larger clone is one base apart. Only healthy Caucasian donors were included. The twin cohort comprised three pairs of female monozygotic twins, all aged roughly 18 to 30 years. RNA for TCR libraries was isolated from peripheral blood mononuclear cells. Libraries were built with 5' RACE. These reads were obtained on an Illumina HiSeq 2000. A universal primer binding site was added through template switching, and the final cDNA carried a unique molecular identifier so that TCR cDNA molecules could be counted accurately. Specific primers in the conserved constant-segment region were used to synthesize first-strand cDNA for the TCR alpha and beta chains. To control for contamination, each cDNA library was double barcoded with a SMART-Mk sample barcode plus Illumina barcodes. TruSeq adapter sequences along with Illumina sample barcodes were introduced in two successive PCR steps. The TCR alpha and beta cDNA libraries were sequenced on the Illumina HiSeq platform using custom primers. The source study handled its data this way. MiGEC processed the raw reads to extract unique molecular identifiers, while MiXCR was used to determine the CDR3 positions. Recombination models were inferred per individual with the repgenHMM and IGoR tools using an EM algorithm. Shared clonotypes were analyzed with the tcR package in R, and sharing was normalized by the product of cloneset sizes. To study raw recombination free of thymic and clonal selection effects, out-of-frame nonproductive sequences were analyzed. TCRdb passed the public sequencing reads through fastp at Q25 and MiXCR, retaining productive beta sequences. One record per CDR3 amino acid sequence lists the most common genes and DNA. The V and J calls and clone size come from TCRdb's table, not from the authors' own analysis. This sample has roughly 690,000 distinct CDR3 sequences in its table, and 21% of those were observed once. Of the sample, 4% to 5.5% falls within the top ten clones.

The V and J ends are trimmed by 4 bases and 2 bases, leaving 11 bases between them. The CDR3 contains 14 residues, cysteine and phenylalanine counted. Here the CDR3 DNA is all that survives: 42 bases in frame from base 1. CDR1 and CDR2, per the germline V gene, are SGHDT and YYEEEE. The sample comes from a study of identical twins (dated by TCRdb to the mid-2010s). At the level of the whole study: The study deep-sequenced TCR alpha and beta repertoires from monozygotic twins, unrelated adults of various ages and cord blood to test whether fetal clonotypes persist. To rule out contamination, the twin experiments were replicated at different times with different library preparation protocols. What the authors observed across the whole study: In beta out-of-frame sequences, excess twin sharing was weaker, because having fewer shared sequences lowered the signal-to-noise ratio. Fewer insertions were carried by abundant cord blood beta clonotypes, a similar but weaker trend appeared in young adult naive repertoires, and no such trend appeared in memory repertoires. Recombination models systematically underestimated out-of-frame TCR alpha sharing in monozygotic twins but agreed with sharing between unrelated individuals. Invariant T cells such as MAIT and iNKT could partly confound zero-insertion analyses, although diverse VJ usage argued against such confounding for most clonotypes. Compared with coincidental sharing between unrelated individuals, out-of-frame TCR alpha sequences shared between twins showed an excess of sequences with low generation probability. Because the same donors could not be followed over many years, the conclusions relied on cross-sectional statistical analysis.

These records were also assigned to another study, of T cells expressing NK-cell markers. Per the second study: Three sorted T-cell subsets (CD3+CD56+NKG2C+, CD3+CD56+NKG2C- and CD3+CD56-NKG2C+) from fewer than 10 donors had their TCR beta-chain repertoires profiled. Among the eight sequenced donors, seven were HCMV-seropositive and one was HCMV-seronegative. To restrict sorting to alphabetaTCR-expressing T cells, an anti-gammadeltaTCR antibody was added in several experiments. In six or seven donors, the dominant CD3+CD56+NKG2C+ clonotypes ranked among the top 10 CD8+ clonotypes, making up about 1.0-7.5% of CD8+ T cells. Those dominant clonotypes were again the most abundant among CD3+CD56-NKG2C+ cells in four donors, at roughly 25-65%. Whether the expanded NKG2C-expressing T cell clones were specific for HCMV antigens remained unclear. The study sequenced eight donors, all healthy volunteers chosen at random: three men and five women. A commercial ELISA kit detecting HCMV-specific IgG in serum was used to determine HCMV serostatus. For over 5 donors, bulk peripheral blood T-cell repertoires were additionally sequenced from unsorted PBMC. MIGEC handled demultiplexing of the reads and grouping by UMI, while MiTCR was used to assemble and quantify clonotypes. To remove erroneous sequences, TCR cDNA sequences were retained only when supported by two or more reads. The tcR package was used for downstream repertoire analysis, with clonotypes matched between fractions based on CDR3 nucleotide sequence plus V segment. VDJmatch was used to annotate antigen specificity against VDJdb, with one amino acid substitution in CDR3 permitted.

The V gene is TRBV5-6 and the J gene is TRBJ2-3; no confident D gene assignment can be made. The sequence came from a woman under 30 in good health. Sequences were obtained from PBMCs. The encoded CDR3 is CASSPGMTTDTQYF. Here is the DNA: TGTGCCAGCAGCCCTGGGATGACCACAGATACGCAGTATTTT.